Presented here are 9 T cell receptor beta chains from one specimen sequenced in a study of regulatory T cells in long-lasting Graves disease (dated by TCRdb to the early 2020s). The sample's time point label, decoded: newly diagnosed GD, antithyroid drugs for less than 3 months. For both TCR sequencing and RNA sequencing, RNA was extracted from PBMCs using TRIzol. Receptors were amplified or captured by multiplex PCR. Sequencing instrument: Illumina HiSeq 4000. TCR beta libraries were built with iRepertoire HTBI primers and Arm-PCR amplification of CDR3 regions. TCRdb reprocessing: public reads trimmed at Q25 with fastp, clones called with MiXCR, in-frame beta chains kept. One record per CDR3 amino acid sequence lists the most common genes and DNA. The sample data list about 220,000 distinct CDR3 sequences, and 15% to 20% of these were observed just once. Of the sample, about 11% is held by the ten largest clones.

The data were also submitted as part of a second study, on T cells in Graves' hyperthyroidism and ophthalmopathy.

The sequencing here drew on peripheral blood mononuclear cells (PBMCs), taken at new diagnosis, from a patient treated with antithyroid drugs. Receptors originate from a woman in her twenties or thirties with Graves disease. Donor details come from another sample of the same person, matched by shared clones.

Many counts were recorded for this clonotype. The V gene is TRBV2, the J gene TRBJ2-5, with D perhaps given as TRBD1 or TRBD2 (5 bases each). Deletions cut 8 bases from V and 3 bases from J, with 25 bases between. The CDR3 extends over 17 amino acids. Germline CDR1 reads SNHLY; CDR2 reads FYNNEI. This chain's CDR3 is CASGAPRGGVSKETQYF. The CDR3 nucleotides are TGTGCCAGCGGTGCCCCGCGTGGGGGAGTCAGCAAAGAGACCCAGTACTTC.

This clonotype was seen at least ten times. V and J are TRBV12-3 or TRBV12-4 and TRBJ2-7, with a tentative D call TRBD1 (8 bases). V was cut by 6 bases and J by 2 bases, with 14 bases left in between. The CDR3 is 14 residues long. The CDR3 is CASSQGAGAYEQYF. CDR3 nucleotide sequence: TGTGCCAGCAGCCAGGGGGCGGGGGCCTACGAGCAGTACTTC.

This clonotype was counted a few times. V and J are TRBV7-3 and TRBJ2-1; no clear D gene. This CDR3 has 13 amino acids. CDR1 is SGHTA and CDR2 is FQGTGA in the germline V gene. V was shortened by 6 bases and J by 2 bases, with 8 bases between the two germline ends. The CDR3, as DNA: TGTGCCAGCAGGTACGGTGCCTACAATGAGCAGTTCTTC. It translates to CASRYGAYNEQFF.

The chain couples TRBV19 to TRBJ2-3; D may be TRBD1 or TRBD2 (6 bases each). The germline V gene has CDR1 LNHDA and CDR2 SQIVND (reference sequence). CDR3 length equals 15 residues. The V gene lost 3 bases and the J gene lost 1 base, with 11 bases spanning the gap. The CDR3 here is CASSIRGPGTDTQYF. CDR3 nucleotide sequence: TGTGCCAGTAGTATTCGGGGGCCTGGCACAGATACGCAGTATTTT.

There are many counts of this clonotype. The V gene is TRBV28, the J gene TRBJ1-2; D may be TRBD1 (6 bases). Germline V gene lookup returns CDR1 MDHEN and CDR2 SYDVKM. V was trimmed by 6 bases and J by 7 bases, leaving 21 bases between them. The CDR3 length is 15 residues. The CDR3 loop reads CASRSMRTAQGGYTF. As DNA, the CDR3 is TGTGCCAGCAGGTCAATGAGGACAGCGCAGGGTGGCTACACCTTC.

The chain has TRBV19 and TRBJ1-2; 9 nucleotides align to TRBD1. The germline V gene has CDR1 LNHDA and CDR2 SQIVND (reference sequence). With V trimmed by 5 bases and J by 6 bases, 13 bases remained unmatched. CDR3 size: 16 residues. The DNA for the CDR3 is TGTGCCAGTAGTGCCTTGACAGGGGGGACATTAAATGGCTACACCTTC. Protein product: CASSALTGGTLNGYTF. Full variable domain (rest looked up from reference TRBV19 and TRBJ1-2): DGGITQSPKYLFRKEGQNVTLSCEQNLNHDAMYWYRQDPGQGLRLIYYSQIVNDFQKGDIAEGYSVSREKKESFPLTVTSAQKNPTAFYLCASSALTGGTLNGYTFGSGTRLTVV.

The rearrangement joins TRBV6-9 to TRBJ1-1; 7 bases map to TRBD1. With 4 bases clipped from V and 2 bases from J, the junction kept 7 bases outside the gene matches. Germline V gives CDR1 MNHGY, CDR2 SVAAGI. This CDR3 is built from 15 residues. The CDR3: CASSSGTEVNTEAFF. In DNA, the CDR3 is TGTGCCAGCAGTTCCGGGACAGAGGTTAACACTGAAGCTTTCTTT.

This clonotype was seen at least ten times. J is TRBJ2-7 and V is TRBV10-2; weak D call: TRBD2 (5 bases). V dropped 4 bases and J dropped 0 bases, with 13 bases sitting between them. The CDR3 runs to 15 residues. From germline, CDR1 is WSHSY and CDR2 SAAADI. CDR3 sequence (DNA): TGCGCCAGCAGTGGGCTTGGGGAGCTCTCCTACGAGCAGTACTTC. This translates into CASSGLGELSYEQYF.

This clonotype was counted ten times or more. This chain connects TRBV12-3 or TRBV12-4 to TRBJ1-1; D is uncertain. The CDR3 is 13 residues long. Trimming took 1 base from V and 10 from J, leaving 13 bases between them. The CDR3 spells CASSLGQVTGAFF. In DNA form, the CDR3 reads TGTGCCAGCAGTTTAGGGCAGGTCACCGGAGCTTTCTTT.